This T cell receptor (beta chain) appears in the sequencing data of a study of post-analysis software for immune sequencing data. As for the study in general: Both relapsing-remitting and secondary progressive multiple sclerosis featured among the disease courses, as did progressive-relapsing multiple sclerosis.

V shed 6 bases and J shed 8 bases, with 16 bases lying between them. This CDR3 comprises 14 residues. Findings of the study overall: Significantly decreased normalized Chao1 diversity was recorded for multiple sclerosis patients relative to controls. About 5 TRBV segments were significantly more frequent in patients than in controls. TRBV5-6, TRBV5-1 and TRBV20-1 were among these segments.

TCR beta libraries were prepared from cDNA with unique molecular identifiers. Input amounts of roughly 1 to 10 million T cells were used. These gave about 500,000 cDNA molecules, so each molecule approximated one T cell. In TCRdb, the PCR reads were re-called with MiXCR into one record per CDR3 protein. This sample carries about 540,000 distinct CDR3 sequences, 34% of them seen once, and the ten largest clones take about 5.6%. About this clonotype: The antigen is not known.

Sequencing input: blood. The chain recombines TRBV12-3 or TRBV12-4 with TRBJ1-4, with no clear D. This TCR came from a girl aged 2 to 17 with multiple sclerosis. CDR3 in amino acids: CASRTGTTNEKLFF. CDR3 sequence (DNA): TGTGCCAGCAGGACGGGTACCACAAACGAAAAACTGTTTTTT.